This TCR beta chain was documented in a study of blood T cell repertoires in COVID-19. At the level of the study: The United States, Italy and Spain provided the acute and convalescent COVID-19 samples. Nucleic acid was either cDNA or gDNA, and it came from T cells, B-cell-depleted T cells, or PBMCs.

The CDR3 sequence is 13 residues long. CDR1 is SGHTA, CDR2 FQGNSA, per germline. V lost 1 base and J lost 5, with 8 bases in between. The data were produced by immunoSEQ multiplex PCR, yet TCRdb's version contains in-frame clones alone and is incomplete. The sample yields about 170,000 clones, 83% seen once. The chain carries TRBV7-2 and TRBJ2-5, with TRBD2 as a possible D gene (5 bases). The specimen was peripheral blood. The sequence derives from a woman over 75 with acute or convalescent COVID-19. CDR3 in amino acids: CASSLGPGETQYF. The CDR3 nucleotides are TGTGCCAGCAGCTTAGGCCCGGGGGAGACCCAGTACTTC.